This TCR beta chain derives from a study of blood T cell repertoires in COVID-19. Overall study: The cDNA or gDNA used as material had been derived from T cells, B-cell-depleted T cells, or PBMCs.

This clone was detected a few times. The assay was immunoSEQ multiplex PCR, and TCRdb's table has in-frame clones only and misses some. The sample contains 90,000 to 130,000 clones, around 80% of which appear only once. Germline CDR1 MNHEY, CDR2 SVGAGI. Between the trimmed V and J ends, which lost 6 bases and 0 bases, there was a span of 12 bases. The CDR3 consists of 15 residues. Sequences were obtained from peripheral blood. The V call is TRBV6-5, the J call TRBJ1-3; weak D call: TRBD1 (5 bases). The source is a woman aged 65 to 85 with acute or convalescent COVID-19. CDR3 bases: TGTGCCAGCAGGGTTGATGGGGCCTCTGGAAACACCATATATTTT. Its protein product is CASRVDGASGNTIYF.